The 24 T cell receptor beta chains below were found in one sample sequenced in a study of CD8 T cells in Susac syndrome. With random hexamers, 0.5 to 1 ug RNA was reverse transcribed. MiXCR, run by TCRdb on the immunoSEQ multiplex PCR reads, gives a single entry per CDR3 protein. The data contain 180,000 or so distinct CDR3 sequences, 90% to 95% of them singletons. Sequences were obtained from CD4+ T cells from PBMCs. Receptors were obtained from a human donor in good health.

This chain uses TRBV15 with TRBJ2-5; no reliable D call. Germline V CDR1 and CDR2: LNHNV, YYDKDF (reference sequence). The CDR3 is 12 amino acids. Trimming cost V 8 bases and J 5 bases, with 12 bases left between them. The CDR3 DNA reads TGTGCCACCTCTAAAGGCCCGGAGACCCAGTACTTC. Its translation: CATSKGPETQYF.

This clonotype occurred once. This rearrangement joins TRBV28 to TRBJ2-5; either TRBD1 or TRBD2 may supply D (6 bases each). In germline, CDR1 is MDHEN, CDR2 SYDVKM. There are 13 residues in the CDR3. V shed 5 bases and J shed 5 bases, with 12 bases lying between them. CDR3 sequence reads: CASSIRGAETQYF. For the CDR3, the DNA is TGTGCCAGCAGTATTAGGGGGGCGGAGACCCAGTACTTC.

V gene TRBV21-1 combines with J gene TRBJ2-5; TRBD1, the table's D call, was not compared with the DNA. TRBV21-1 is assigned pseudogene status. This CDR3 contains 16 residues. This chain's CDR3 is CASSWFSEGGRETQYF. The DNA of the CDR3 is TGTGCCAGCAGTTGGTTTTCGGAGGGGGGAAGAGAGACCCAGTACTTC.

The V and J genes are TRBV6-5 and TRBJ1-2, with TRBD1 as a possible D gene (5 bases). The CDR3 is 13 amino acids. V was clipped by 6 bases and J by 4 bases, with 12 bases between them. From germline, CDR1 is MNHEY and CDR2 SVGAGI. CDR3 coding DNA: TGTGCCAGCAGAGGGGACGCACTCTATGGCTACACCTTC. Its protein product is CASRGDALYGYTF.

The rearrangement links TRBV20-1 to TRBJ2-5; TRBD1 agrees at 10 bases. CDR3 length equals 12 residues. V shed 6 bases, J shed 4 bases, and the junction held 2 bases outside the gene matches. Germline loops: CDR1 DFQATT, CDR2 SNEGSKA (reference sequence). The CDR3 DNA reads TGCAGTGCCCGGACAGGGGGAGAGACCCAGTACTTC. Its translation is CSARTGGETQYF.

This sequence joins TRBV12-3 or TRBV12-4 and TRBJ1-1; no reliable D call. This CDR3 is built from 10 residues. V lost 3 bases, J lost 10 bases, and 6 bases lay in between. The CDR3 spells CASSFSGAFF. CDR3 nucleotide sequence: TGTGCCAGCAGTTTCTCGGGAGCTTTCTTT.

Here the CDR3 DNA reads TGCGCCAGCAGCCTACAGGGGGCAGGAGGTACTGAAGCTTTCTTT. This sequence encodes CASSLQGAGGTEAFF. The rearrangement uses TRBV5-1 and TRBJ1-1; 9 nucleotides agree with TRBD1. V lost 4 bases and J lost 5; bases outside the gene matches: 9. The CDR3 totals 15 residues. Per germline, CDR1 SGHRS and CDR2 YFSETQ.

CDR3 bases: TGCAGTGCCCCAAGGGTAGACTATGGCTACACCTTC. Amino acid sequence: CSAPRVDYGYTF. The chain recombines TRBV20-1 with TRBJ1-2; D not certain. V lost 6 bases, J lost 3 bases, and 11 bases lay in between. Germline V gene sequence: CDR1 DFQATT, CDR2 SNEGSKA (reference sequence). There are 12 residues in the CDR3.

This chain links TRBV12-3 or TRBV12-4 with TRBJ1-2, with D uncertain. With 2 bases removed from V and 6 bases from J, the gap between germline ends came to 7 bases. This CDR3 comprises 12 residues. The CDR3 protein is CASSLRRNGYTF. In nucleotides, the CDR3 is TGTGCCAGCAGTTTACGGCGGAATGGCTACACCTTC.

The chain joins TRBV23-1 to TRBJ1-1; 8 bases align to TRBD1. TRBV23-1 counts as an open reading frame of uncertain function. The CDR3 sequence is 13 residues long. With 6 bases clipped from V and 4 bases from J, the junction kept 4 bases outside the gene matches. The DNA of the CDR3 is TGCGCCAGCAGCCCGACAGGGGCCACTGAAGCTTTCTTT. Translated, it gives CASSPTGATEAFF.

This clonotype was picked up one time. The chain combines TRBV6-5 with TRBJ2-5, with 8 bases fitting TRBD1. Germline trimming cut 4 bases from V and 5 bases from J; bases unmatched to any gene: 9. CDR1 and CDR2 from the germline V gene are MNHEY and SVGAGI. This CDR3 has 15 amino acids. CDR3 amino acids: CASSSRTGPSETQYF. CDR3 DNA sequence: TGTGCCAGCAGTTCGAGGACAGGGCCCAGCGAGACCCAGTACTTC.

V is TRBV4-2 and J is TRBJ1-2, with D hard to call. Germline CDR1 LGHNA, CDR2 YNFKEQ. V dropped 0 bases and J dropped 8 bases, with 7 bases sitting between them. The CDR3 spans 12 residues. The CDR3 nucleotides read TGTGCCAGCAGCCAAGATTTGGGAGGCTACACCTTC. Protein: CASSQDLGGYTF.

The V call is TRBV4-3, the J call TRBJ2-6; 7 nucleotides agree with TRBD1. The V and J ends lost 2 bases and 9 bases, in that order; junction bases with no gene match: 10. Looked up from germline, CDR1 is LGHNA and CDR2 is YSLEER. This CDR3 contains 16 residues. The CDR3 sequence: CASSQTETTGNNVLTF. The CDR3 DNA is TGCGCCAGCAGCCAAACCGAAACGACAGGGAACAACGTCCTGACTTTC.

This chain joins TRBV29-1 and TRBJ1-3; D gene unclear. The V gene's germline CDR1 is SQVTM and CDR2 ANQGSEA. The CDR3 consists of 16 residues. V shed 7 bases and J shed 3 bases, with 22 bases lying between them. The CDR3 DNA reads TGCAGCGCCCGGAACGGACTCGGCGGGAGTGGAAACACCATATATTTT. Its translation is CSARNGLGGSGNTIYF.

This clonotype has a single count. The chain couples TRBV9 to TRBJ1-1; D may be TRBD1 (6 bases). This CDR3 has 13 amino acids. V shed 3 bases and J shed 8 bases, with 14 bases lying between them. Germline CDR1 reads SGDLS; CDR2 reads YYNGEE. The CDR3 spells CASSARAGTEAFF. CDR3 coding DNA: TGTGCCAGCAGCGCCAGAGCCGGGACAGAAGCTTTCTTT.

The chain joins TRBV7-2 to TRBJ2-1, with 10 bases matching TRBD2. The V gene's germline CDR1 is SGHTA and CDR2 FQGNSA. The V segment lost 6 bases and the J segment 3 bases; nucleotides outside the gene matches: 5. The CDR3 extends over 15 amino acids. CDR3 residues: CASSQRGGSYNEQFF. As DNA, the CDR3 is TGTGCCAGCAGTCAGCGGGGGGGCAGCTACAATGAGCAGTTCTTC.

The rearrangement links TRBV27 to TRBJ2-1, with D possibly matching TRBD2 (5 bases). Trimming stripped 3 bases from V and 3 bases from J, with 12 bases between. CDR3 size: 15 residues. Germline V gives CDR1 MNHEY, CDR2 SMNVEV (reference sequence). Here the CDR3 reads CASSLRGRYYNEQFF. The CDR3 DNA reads TGTGCCAGCAGTTTGAGAGGGCGCTACTACAATGAGCAGTTCTTC.

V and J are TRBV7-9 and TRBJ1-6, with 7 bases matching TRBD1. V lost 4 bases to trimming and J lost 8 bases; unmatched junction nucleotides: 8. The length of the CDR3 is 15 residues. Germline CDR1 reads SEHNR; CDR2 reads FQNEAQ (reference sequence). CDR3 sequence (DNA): TGTGCCAGCAGCTCCTCGGCAGGGGGTGATTCACCCCTCCACTTT. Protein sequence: CASSSSAGGDSPLHF.

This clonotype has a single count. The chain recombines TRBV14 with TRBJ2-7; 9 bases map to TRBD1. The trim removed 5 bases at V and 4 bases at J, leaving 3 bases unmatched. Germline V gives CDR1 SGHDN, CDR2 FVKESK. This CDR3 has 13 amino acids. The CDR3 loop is CASSDRGYYEQYF. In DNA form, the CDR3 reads TGTGCCAGCAGCGACAGGGGGTATTACGAGCAGTACTTC.

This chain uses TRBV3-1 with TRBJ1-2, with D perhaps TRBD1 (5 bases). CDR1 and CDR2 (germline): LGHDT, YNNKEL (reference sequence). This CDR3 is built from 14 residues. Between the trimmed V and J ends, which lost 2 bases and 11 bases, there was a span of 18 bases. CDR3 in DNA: TGTGCCAGCAGCCAACAAAGGGGACGGTCCGGATACACCTTC. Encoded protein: CASSQQRGRSGYTF.

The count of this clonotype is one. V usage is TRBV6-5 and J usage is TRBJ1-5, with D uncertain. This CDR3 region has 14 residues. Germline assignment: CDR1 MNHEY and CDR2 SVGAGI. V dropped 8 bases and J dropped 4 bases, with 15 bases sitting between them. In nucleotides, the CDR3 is TGTGCCAGCGGATATGGCTCGGGGAATCAGCCCCAGCATTTT. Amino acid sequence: CASGYGSGNQPQHF.

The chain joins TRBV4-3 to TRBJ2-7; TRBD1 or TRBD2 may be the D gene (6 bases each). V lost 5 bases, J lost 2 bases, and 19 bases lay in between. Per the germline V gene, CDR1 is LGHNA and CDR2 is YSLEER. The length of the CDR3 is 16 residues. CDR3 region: CASSSVEGDRTYEQYF. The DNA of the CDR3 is TGCGCCAGCAGCTCTGTGGAGGGCGACAGGACCTACGAGCAGTACTTC.

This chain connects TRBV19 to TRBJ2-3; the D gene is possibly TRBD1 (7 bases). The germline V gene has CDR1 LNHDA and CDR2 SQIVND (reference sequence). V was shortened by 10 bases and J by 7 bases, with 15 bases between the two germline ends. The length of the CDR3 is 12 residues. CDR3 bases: TGTGCCACCCGGGGGACAGCTTATACGCAGTATTTT. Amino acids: CATRGTAYTQYF.

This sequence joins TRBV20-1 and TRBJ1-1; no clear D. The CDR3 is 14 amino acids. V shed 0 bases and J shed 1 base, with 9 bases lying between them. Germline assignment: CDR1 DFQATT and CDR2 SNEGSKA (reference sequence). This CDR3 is CSARDHRGNTEAFF. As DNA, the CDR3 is TGCAGTGCTAGAGATCATCGGGGGAACACTGAAGCTTTCTTT.